Listed here are 9 T cell receptor beta chains from one sample, sequenced in a study of blood T cell repertoires in COVID-19. The assay was immunoSEQ multiplex PCR, and TCRdb's table has in-frame clones only and misses some. This sample has roughly 250,000 clones, with about nine tenths found just once. Specimen: peripheral blood. The receptors come from a man aged 55 to 70 who had recovered from COVID-19.

The CDR3 bases are TGTGCCAGTAGTATCGGTATGAACTCCTACAATGAGCAGTTCTTC. Encoded protein: CASSIGMNSYNEQFF. This chain joins TRBV19 and TRBJ2-1; D unresolved. This CDR3 is built from 15 residues. With 3 bases removed from V and 0 bases from J, the gap between germline ends came to 9 bases. Germline V gene data show CDR1 as LNHDA and CDR2 as SQIVND (reference sequence).

The chain is built from TRBV6-5 and TRBJ1-5, with TRBD1 matching over 9 bases. The germline CDR1 and CDR2 sequences are MNHEY and SVGAGI. This CDR3 is 16 amino acids long. The V segment lost 2 bases and the J segment 7 bases; nucleotides outside the gene matches: 9. The CDR3 sequence: CASSYGPDRGRQPQHF. CDR3 in DNA: TGTGCCAGCAGTTACGGTCCGGACAGGGGCCGGCAGCCCCAGCATTTT.

The chain uses TRBV6-1 and TRBJ2-1; 14 bases are a match to TRBD2. In germline, CDR1 is MNHNS, CDR2 SASEGT. The CDR3 runs to 16 residues. Trimming took 7 bases from V and 10 from J; bases not matched to a gene: 12. The CDR3: CASTEAGLAGEREQFF. The CDR3 region has the DNA TGTGCCAGCACCGAAGCGGGACTAGCGGGGGAACGGGAGCAGTTCTTC.

The V call is TRBV5-6, the J call TRBJ1-3, with a weak D call TRBD1 (6 bases). CDR1 and CDR2 from the germline V gene are SGHDT and YYEEEE. The CDR3 loop spans 16 amino acids. Trimming shortened V by 4 bases and J by 2 bases, and 16 bases separated the two germline ends. CDR3 nucleotides: TGTGCCAGCAGCATAGTGACAGGATTTACTGGAAACACCATATATTTT. Translation gives CASSIVTGFTGNTIYF.

The rearrangement uses TRBV7-7 and TRBJ2-5; D gene unclear. The V and J ends lost 1 base and 2 bases respectively, with 8 bases between them. The CDR3 runs 14 residues. Germline V gives CDR1 SSHAT, CDR2 FNYEAQ (reference sequence). CDR3 in DNA: TGTGCCAGCAGCTTAGGGGCTGGGCAAGAGACCCAGTACTTC. Its translation: CASSLGAGQETQYF.

V is TRBV5-1 and J is TRBJ1-4; D ambiguous. V lost 4 bases to trimming and J lost 8 bases, with 15 bases between them. The germline CDR1 and CDR2 sequences are SGHRS and YFSETQ. CDR3 length equals 14 residues. The CDR3 protein is CASSQGGSGEKLFF. CDR3 nucleotides: TGCGCCAGCAGCCAAGGAGGCAGTGGGGAAAAACTGTTTTTT.

This clone was counted a few times. The chain uses TRBV11-2 and TRBJ1-1; D is uncertain. This CDR3 has 11 amino acids. Trimming left V 4 bases short and J 11 bases short, with 11 bases between. The germline V gene encodes CDR1 SGHAT and CDR2 FQNNGV. CDR3 loop: CASSSSLRAFF. CDR3 nucleotides: TGTGCCAGCAGCTCGTCCCTGAGGGCTTTCTTT.

This chain connects TRBV15 to TRBJ1-6; a weak D match, TRBD1 (6 bases). Germline V gene data show CDR1 as LNHNV and CDR2 as YYDKDF (reference sequence). There are 17 residues in the CDR3. The V and J ends lost 1 base and 9 bases respectively, with 19 bases between them. CDR3 DNA: TGTGCCACCAGCAGAGTGGGTCGACAGGTTGATTCTTCACCCCTCCACTTT. Amino acid sequence: CATSRVGRQVDSSPLHF.

The rearrangement uses TRBV18 and TRBJ2-2; TRBD1 agrees at 7 bases. Germline V lookup: CDR1 KGHSH, CDR2 LQKENI. CDR3 length: 15 amino acids. Germline trimming cut 2 bases from V and 5 bases from J; bases unmatched to any gene: 5. The CDR3 DNA reads TGTGCCAGCTCACCATCGGCAGGGGGAACCGGGGAGCTGTTTTTT. Translated: CASSPSAGGTGELFF.